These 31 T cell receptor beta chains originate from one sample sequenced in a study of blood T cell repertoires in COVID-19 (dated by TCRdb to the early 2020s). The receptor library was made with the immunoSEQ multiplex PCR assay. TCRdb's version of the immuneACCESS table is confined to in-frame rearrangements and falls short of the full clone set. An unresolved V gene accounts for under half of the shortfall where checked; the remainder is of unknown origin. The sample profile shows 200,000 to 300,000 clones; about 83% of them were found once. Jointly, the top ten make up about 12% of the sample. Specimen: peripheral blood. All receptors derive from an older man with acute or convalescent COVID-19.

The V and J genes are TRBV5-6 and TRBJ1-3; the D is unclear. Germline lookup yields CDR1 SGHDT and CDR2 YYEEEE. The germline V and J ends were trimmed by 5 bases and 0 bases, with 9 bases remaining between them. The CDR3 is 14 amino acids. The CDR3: CASRSWASGNTIYF. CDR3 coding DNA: TGTGCCAGCAGATCTTGGGCCTCTGGAAACACCATATATTTT.

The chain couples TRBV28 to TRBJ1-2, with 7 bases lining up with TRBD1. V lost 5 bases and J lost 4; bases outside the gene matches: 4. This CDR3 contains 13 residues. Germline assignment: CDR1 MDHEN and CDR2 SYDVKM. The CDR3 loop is CASSPGQFYGYTF. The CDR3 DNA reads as TGTGCCAGCAGTCCGGGACAGTTCTATGGCTACACCTTC.

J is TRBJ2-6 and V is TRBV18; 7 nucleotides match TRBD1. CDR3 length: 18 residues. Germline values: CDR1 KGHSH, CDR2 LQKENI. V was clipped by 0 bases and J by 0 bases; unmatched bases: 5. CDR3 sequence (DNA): TGTGCCAGCTCACCACCGGGACAGTCACTCTCTGGGGCCAACGTCCTGACTTTC. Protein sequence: CASSPPGQSLSGANVLTF.

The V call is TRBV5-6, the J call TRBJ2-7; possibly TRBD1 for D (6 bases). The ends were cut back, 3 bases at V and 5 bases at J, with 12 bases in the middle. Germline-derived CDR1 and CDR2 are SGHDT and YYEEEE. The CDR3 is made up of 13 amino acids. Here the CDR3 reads CASSSTGLNEQYF. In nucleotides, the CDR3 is TGTGCCAGCAGCTCTACAGGGTTAAACGAGCAGTACTTC.

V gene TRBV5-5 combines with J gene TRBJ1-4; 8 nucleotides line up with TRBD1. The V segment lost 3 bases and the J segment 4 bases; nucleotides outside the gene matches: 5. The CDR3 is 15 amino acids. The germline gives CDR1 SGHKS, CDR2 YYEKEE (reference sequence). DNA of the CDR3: TGTGCCAGCAGCTCTACAGGGGGTTATAATGAAAAACTGTTTTTT. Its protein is CASSSTGGYNEKLFF. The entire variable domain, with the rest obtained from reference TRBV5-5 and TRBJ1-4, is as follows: DAGVTQSPTHLIKTRGQQVTLRCSPISGHKSVSWYQQVLGQGPQFIFQYYEKEERGRGNFPDRFSARQFPNYSSELNVNALLLGDSALYLCASSSTGGYNEKLFFGSGTQLSVL.

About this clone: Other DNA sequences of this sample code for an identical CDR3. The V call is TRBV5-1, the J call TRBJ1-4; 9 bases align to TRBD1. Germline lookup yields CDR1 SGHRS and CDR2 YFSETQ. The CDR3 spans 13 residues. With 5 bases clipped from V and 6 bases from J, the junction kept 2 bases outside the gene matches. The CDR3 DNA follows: TGCGCCAGCAGTAGGGACAGGGATGAAAAACTGTTTTTT. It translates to CASSRDRDEKLFF.

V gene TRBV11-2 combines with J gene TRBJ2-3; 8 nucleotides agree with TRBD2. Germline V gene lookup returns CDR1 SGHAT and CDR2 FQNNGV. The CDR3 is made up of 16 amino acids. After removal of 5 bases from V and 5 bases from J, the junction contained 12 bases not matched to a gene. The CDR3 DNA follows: TGTGCCAGCAGCCCTCGGGGAGCGGGGGTGGTAGATACGCAGTATTTT. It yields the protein CASSPRGAGVVDTQYF.

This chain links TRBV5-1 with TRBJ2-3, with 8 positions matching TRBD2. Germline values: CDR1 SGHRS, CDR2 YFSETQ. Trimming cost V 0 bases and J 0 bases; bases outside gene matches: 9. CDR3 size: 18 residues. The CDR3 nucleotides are TGCGCCAGCAGCTTGGCTTTTAGCGGGGCCGTAAGCACAGATACGCAGTATTTT. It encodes CASSLAFSGAVSTDTQYF.

The DNA of the CDR3 is TGTGCCAGCAGTATGGACAGGGGATTTGGCTACACCTTC. It yields the protein CASSMDRGFGYTF. This chain joins TRBV12-3 or TRBV12-4 and TRBJ1-2; 9 bases map to TRBD1. The CDR3 sequence is 13 residues long. V shed 5 bases, J shed 7 bases, and the junction held 5 bases outside the gene matches.

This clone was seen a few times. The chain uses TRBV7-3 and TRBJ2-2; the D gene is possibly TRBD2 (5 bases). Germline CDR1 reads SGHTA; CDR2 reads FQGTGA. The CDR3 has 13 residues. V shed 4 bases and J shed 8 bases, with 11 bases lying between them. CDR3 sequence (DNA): TGTGCCAGCAGCTACGGACGGGGAGGGGAGCTGTTTTTT. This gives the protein CASSYGRGGELFF. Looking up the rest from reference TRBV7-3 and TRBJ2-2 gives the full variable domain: GAGVSQTPSNKVTEKGKYVELRCDPISGHTALYWYRQSLGQGPEFLIYFQGTGAADDSGLPNDRFFAVRPEGSVSTLKIQRTERGDSAVYLCASSYGRGGELFFGEGSRLTVL.

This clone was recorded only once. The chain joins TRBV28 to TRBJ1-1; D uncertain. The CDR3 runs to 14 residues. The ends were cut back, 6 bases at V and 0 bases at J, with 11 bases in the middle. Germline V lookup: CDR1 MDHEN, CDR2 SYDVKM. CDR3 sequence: CASREGGMNTEAFF. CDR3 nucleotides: TGTGCCAGCAGGGAGGGAGGCATGAACACTGAAGCTTTCTTT.

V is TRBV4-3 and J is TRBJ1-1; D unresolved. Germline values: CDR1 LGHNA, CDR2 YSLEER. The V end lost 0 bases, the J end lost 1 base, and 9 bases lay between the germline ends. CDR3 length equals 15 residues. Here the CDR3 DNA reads TGCGCCAGCAGCCAAGAAGGCGGCGGGAACACTGAAGCTTTCTTT. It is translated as CASSQEGGGNTEAFF.

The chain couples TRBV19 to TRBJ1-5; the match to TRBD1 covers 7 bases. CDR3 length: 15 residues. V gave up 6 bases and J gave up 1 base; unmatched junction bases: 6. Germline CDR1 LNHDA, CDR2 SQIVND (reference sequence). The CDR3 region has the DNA TGTGCCAGTAGGGAGACAGGGCGAAGCAATCAGCCCCAGCATTTT. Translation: CASRETGRSNQPQHF.

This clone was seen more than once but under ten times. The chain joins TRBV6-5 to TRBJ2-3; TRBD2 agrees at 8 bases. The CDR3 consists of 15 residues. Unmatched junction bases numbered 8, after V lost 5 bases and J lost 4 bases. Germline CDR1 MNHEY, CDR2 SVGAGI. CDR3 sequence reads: CASSLGGGRSDTQYF. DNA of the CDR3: TGTGCCAGCAGTCTTGGGGGCGGGAGGTCAGATACGCAGTATTTT.

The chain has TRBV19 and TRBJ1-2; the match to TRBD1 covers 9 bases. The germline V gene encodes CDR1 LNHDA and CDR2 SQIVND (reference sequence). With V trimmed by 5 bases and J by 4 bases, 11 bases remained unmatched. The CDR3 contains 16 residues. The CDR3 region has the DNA TGTGCCAGTAGTGCCAACCCCGGGACAGGGACCTATGGCTACACCTTC. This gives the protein CASSANPGTGTYGYTF. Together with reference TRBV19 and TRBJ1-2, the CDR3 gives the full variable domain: DGGITQSPKYLFRKEGQNVTLSCEQNLNHDAMYWYRQDPGQGLRLIYYSQIVNDFQKGDIAEGYSVSREKKESFPLTVTSAQKNPTAFYLCASSANPGTGTYGYTFGSGTRLTVV.

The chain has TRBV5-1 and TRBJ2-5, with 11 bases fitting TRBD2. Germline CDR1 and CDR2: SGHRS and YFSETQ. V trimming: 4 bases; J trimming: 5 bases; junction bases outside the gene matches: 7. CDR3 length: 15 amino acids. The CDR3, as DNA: TGCGCCAGCAGCCGTGGGACTAGCGGTTGGGAGACCCAGTACTTC. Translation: CASSRGTSGWETQYF.

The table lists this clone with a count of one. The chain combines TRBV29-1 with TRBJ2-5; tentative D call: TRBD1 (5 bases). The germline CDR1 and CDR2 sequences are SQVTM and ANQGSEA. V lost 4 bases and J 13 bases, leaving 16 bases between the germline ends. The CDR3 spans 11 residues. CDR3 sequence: CSVVTVLRAYF. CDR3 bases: TGCAGCGTTGTGACAGTCCTTCGGGCGTACTTC.

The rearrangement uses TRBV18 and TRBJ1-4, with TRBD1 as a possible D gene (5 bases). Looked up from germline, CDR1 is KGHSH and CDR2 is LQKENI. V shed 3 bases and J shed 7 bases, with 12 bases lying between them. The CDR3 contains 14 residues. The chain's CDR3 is CASSPWGGAEKLFF. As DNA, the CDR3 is TGTGCCAGCTCACCGTGGGGGGGTGCTGAAAAACTGTTTTTT.

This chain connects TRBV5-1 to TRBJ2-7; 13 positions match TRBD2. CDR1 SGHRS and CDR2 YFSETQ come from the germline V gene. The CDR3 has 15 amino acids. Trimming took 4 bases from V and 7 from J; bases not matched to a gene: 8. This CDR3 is CASSPGLAGVMEQYF. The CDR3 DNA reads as TGCGCCAGCAGCCCAGGACTAGCGGGAGTAATGGAGCAGTACTTC.

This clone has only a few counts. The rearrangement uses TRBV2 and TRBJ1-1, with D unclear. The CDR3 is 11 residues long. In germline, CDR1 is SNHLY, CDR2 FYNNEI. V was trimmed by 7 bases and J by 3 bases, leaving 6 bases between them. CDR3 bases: TGTGCCAGCAATATATACACTGAAGCTTTCTTT. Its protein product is CASNIYTEAFF.

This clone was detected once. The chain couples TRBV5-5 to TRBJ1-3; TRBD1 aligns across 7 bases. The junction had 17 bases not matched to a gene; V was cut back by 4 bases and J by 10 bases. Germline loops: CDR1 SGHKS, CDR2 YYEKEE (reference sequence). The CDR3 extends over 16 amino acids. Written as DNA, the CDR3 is TGTGCCAGCAGCCTCCCGACAGGGCCCAGAGGAAGTACCATATATTTT. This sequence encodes CASSLPTGPRGSTIYF.

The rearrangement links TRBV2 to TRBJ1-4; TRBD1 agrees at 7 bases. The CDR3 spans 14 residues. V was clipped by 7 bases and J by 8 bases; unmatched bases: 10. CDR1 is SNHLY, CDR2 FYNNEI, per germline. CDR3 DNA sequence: TGTGCCAGCAACCTCTACAGGGGTCGGGAAAAACTGTTTTTT. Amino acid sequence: CASNLYRGREKLFF.

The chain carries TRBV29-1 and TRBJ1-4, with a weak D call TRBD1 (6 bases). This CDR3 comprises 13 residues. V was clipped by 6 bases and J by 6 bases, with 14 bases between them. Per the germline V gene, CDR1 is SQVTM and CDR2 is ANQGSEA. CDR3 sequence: CSVLGQYYEKLFF. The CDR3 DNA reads TGCAGCGTGCTTGGACAGTATTATGAAAAACTGTTTTTT. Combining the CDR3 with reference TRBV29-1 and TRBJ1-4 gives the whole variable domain SAVISQKPSRDICQRGTSLTIQCQVDSQVTMMFWYRQQPGQSLTLIATANQGSEATYESGFVIDKFPISRPNLTFSTLTVSNMSPEDSSIYLCSVLGQYYEKLFFGSGTQLSVL.

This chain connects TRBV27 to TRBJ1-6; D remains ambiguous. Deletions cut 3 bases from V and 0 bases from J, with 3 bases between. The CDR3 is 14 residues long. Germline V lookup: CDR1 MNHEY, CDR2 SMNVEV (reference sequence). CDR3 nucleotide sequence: TGTGCCAGCAGTTTCAGCTCCTATAATTCACCCCTCCACTTT. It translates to CASSFSSYNSPLHF.

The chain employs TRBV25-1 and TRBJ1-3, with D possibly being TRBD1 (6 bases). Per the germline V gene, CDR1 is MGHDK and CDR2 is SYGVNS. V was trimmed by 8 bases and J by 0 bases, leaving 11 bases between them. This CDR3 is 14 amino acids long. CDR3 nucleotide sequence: TGTGCCAGCGCCCGAGGGGGCTCTGGAAACACCATATATTTT. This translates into CASARGGSGNTIYF.

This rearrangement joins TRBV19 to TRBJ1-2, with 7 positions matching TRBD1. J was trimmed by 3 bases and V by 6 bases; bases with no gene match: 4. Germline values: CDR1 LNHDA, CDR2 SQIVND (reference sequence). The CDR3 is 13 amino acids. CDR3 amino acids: CASRDRTDYGYTF. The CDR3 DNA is TGTGCCAGTAGGGACAGGACCGACTATGGCTACACCTTC.

The CDR3 here is CASSYSLEIRTDTQYF. In DNA, the CDR3 is TGTGCCAGCAGTTACTCGTTGGAGATCCGGACAGATACGCAGTATTTT. The V gene is TRBV6-5, the J gene TRBJ2-3; no clear D gene. The CDR3 loop spans 16 amino acids. The germline gives CDR1 MNHEY, CDR2 SVGAGI. The germline V and J ends were trimmed by 0 bases and 3 bases, with 13 bases remaining between them.

The CDR3 sequence: CASSRLGRGNTGELFF. The CDR3 DNA follows: TGTGCCAGCAGTCGACTGGGCAGGGGGAACACCGGGGAGCTGTTTTTT. V gene TRBV27 combines with J gene TRBJ2-2; the D gene is possibly TRBD1 (6 bases). CDR3 length equals 16 residues. V dropped 5 bases and J dropped 1 base, with 14 bases sitting between them. CDR1 is MNHEY, CDR2 SMNVEV, per germline (reference sequence).

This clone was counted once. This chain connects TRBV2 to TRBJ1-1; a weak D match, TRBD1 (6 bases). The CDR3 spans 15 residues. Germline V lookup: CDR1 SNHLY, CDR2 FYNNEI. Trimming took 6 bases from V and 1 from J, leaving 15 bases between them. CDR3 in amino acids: CASSPEGHQNTEAFF. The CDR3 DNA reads TGTGCCAGCAGCCCCGAGGGACACCAGAACACTGAAGCTTTCTTT.

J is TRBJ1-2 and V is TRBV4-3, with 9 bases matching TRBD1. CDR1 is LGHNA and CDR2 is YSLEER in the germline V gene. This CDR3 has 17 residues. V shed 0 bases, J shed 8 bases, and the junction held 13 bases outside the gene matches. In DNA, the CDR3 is TGCGCCAGCAGCCAAGATTGGAGGACAGGGGATGTAGGCGGCTACACCTTC. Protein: CASSQDWRTGDVGGYTF.

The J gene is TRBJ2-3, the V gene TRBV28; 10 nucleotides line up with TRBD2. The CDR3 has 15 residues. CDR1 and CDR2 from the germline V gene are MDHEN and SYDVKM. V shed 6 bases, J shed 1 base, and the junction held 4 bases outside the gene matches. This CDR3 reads CASRPSGRGTDTQYF. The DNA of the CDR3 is TGTGCCAGCAGACCTAGCGGGAGAGGCACAGATACGCAGTATTTT. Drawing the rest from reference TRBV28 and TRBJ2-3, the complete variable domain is DVKVTQSSRYLVKRTGEKVFLECVQDMDHENMFWYRQDPGLGLRLIYFSYDVKMKEKGDIPEGYSVSREKKERFSLILESASTNQTSMYLCASRPSGRGTDTQYFGPGTRLTVL.